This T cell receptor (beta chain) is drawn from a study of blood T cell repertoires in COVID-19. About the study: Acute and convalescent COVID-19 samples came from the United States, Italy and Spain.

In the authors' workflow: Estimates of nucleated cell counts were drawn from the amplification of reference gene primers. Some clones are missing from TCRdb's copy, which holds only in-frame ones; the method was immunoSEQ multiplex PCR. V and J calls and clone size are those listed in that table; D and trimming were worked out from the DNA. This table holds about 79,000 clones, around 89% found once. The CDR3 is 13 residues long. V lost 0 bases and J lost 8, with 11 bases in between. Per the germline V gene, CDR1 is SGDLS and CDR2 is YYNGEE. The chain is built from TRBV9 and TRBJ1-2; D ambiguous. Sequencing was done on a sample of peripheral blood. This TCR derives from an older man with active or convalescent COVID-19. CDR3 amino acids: CASSVGGPGGYTF. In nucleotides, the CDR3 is TGTGCCAGCAGCGTAGGTGGCCCGGGAGGCTACACCTTC.